This is a list of T cell receptor beta chains from one sample in a study of blood T cell repertoires in COVID-19. Sequencing used immunoSEQ multiplex PCR; TCRdb keeps in-frame clones, though not all of them. The table records 25,000 to 35,000 clones, around 90% of them present only once. The sample comprised peripheral blood. The receptors were gathered from a man aged 65 to 85 with active COVID-19. Both conserved end residues are trimmed from each CDR3. D genes are given only for firm matches.

v_call d_call cdr3_length cdr3_aa
TRBV29-1 - 11 SVGGAAGEKLF
TRBV7-9 - 13 ASSSLAGTDYEQY
TRBV6-1 TRBD1 15 ASSEATGAAGNQPQH
TRBV27 - 12 ASRTTGTNSPLH
TRBV5-1 - 11 ASSLARGNTIY
TRBV7-2 - 12 ASSSREGTGELF
TRBV7-9 - 12 ASSPRADTGELF
TRBV19 TRBD1 14 ASSIGDRVGRETQY
TRBV6-2/TRBV6-3 TRBD2 14 ASTPLGGGSYNEQF
TRBV9 TRBD1 12 ASSVDGQGVTLH
TRBV6-5 - 11 ASSFDGTYEQY
TRBV5-8 - 12 ASRSGTTNEKLF
TRBV4-1 - 13 ASSPGRGFQETQY
TRBV19 TRBD1 13 ASSITGQGGQPQH